The rows below give T cell receptor beta chains drawn from one sample of a study of regulatory T cells in long-lasting Graves disease. Each CDR3 protein gets one entry after TCRdb re-called the multiplex PCR reads with MiXCR. The sample holds 560,000 or so distinct CDR3 sequences, roughly a sixth seen once. These data were also filed under a second study, of T cells in Graves' hyperthyroidism and ophthalmopathy.

The sequences come from peripheral blood mononuclear cells (PBMCs), collected at new diagnosis, from a patient treated with antithyroid drugs. The source of these receptors is a man between 18 and 29 years old with Graves disease. The CDR3 runs from the conserved cysteine through the conserved F or W. Fields, in order: J gene, clone size, D gene, V gene, CDR3 DNA, CDR3 protein. The D gene is left open where the match is weak. Clone size is given for some rows only: seen once, a few or many times, or a class if the clone is expanded.

j_gene: TRBJ2-1
abundance: .
d_gene: .
v_gene: TRBV6-2/TRBV6-3
CDR3nt: TGTGCCAGCAGTCCCCGGAGGCTCTATGAGCAGTTCTTC
CDR3aa: CASSPRRLYEQFF

j_gene: TRBJ2-1
abundance: many
d_gene: .
v_gene: TRBV28
CDR3nt: TGTGCCAGCAGCCCAGGGCAGGGCAACTACAATGAGCAGTTCTTC
CDR3aa: CASSPGQGNYNEQFF

j_gene: TRBJ2-5
abundance: many
d_gene: TRBD2
v_gene: TRBV12-3/TRBV12-4
CDR3nt: TGTGCCAGCAGTTTTAAGGCGGGGGGAGAGACCCAGTACTTC
CDR3aa: CASSFKAGGETQYF

j_gene: TRBJ2-2
abundance: few
d_gene: TRBD2
v_gene: TRBV3-1
CDR3nt: TGTGCCAGCAGCCAAGGTAGCGGGAGGGCGTCCGGGGAGCTGTTTTTT
CDR3aa: CASSQGSGRASGELFF

j_gene: TRBJ2-3
abundance: few
d_gene: .
v_gene: TRBV6-1
CDR3nt: TGTGCCAGCAGACGGGTCACAGATACGCAGTATTTT
CDR3aa: CASRRVTDTQYF

j_gene: TRBJ2-1
abundance: .
d_gene: .
v_gene: TRBV4-2
CDR3nt: TGTGCCAGCAGCCAAGACCGGGGATCAGCGTTCTTC
CDR3aa: CASSQDRGSAFF

j_gene: TRBJ1-1
abundance: many
d_gene: .
v_gene: TRBV7-9
CDR3nt: TGTGCCAGCAGCTTGGGGCAGGGCTCGATAGAGCTGAACACTGAAGCTTTCTTT
CDR3aa: CASSLGQGSIELNTEAFF

j_gene: TRBJ1-6
abundance: many
d_gene: .
v_gene: TRBV11-2
CDR3nt: TGTGCCAGCAGCTTGAGAGAGGGCTCCTATAATTCACCCCTCCACTTT
CDR3aa: CASSLREGSYNSPLHF

j_gene: TRBJ1-5
abundance: once
d_gene: TRBD1
v_gene: TRBV20-1
CDR3nt: TGCAGTGCCATCCGGGACAGGGATAACCAGCCCCAGCATTTT
CDR3aa: CSAIRDRDNQPQHF

j_gene: TRBJ2-7
abundance: few
d_gene: TRBD2
v_gene: TRBV27
CDR3nt: TGTGCCAGCAGTTTCTCGGGGGGACTGTACGAGCAGTACTTC
CDR3aa: CASSFSGGLYEQYF

j_gene: TRBJ2-1
abundance: .
d_gene: TRBD2
v_gene: TRBV2
CDR3nt: TGTGCCAGCAACCCCCGGGGGGGGGCCTCCTACAATGAGCAGTTCTTC
CDR3aa: CASNPRGGASYNEQFF

j_gene: TRBJ2-7
abundance: .
d_gene: TRBD2
v_gene: TRBV20-1
CDR3nt: TGCAGTGCTAGTGAACAGGGGACTAGCGGGAGTGGTCCCGGATACGAGCAGTACTTC
CDR3aa: CSASEQGTSGSGPGYEQYF

j_gene: TRBJ1-5
abundance: many
d_gene: TRBD1
v_gene: TRBV11-2
CDR3nt: TGTGCCAGCAGCCGGCAGGGGGGGCCCCAGCATTTT
CDR3aa: CASSRQGGPQHF

j_gene: TRBJ2-7
abundance: many
d_gene: .
v_gene: TRBV28
CDR3nt: TGTGCCAGCAGAAACCTAGCAGGCTCCTACGAGCAGTACTTC
CDR3aa: CASRNLAGSYEQYF

j_gene: TRBJ2-5
abundance: many
d_gene: TRBD2
v_gene: TRBV2
CDR3nt: TGTGCCAGCAGTGCCCCCGCGGTGAGACTAGCGGGAGAAGAGACCCAGTACTTC
CDR3aa: CASSAPAVRLAGEETQYF

j_gene: TRBJ2-3
abundance: many
d_gene: TRBD2
v_gene: TRBV3-1
CDR3nt: TGTGCCAGCAGCCCCAGAAGGACTAGAACAGATACGCAGTATTTT
CDR3aa: CASSPRRTRTDTQYF

j_gene: TRBJ2-1
abundance: few
d_gene: TRBD2
v_gene: TRBV10-3
CDR3nt: TGTGCCATCAGCGCCATAGCGGGAAGTAACAATGAGCAGTTCTTC
CDR3aa: CAISAIAGSNNEQFF

j_gene: TRBJ1-1
abundance: many
d_gene: .
v_gene: TRBV7-8
CDR3nt: TGTGCCAGCAGCTTAGTGGCAGGGAGGACCACTGAAGCTTTCTTT
CDR3aa: CASSLVAGRTTEAFF

j_gene: TRBJ1-2
abundance: few
d_gene: .
v_gene: TRBV30
CDR3nt: TGTGCCTGGAGTGTACAAGGGGGAGGCTACACCTTC
CDR3aa: CAWSVQGGGYTF

j_gene: TRBJ2-7
abundance: many
d_gene: .
v_gene: TRBV28
CDR3nt: TGTGCCAGCAGTTTAATCCAGGGGGGCTACGAGCAGTACTTC
CDR3aa: CASSLIQGGYEQYF

j_gene: TRBJ2-1
abundance: many
d_gene: .
v_gene: TRBV30
CDR3nt: TGTGCCTGGAGTAGCGCGAGAAATGAGCAGTTCTTC
CDR3aa: CAWSSARNEQFF

j_gene: TRBJ1-2
abundance: .
d_gene: TRBD1
v_gene: TRBV2
CDR3nt: TGTGCCAGCAGCGGGCATCGGGACAGGGGGGGAGCTAACTATGGCTACACCTTC
CDR3aa: CASSGHRDRGGANYGYTF

j_gene: TRBJ2-3
abundance: .
d_gene: .
v_gene: TRBV7-9
CDR3nt: TGTGCCAGCAGCTTAGTCACTTTCCCAGATACGCAGTATTTT
CDR3aa: CASSLVTFPDTQYF

j_gene: TRBJ2-3
abundance: few
d_gene: TRBD1
v_gene: TRBV4-1
CDR3nt: TGCGCCAGCAGCCCCCGGTGGCCAGGGGGCCACACAGATACGCAGTATTTT
CDR3aa: CASSPRWPGGHTDTQYF

j_gene: TRBJ2-3
abundance: many
d_gene: .
v_gene: TRBV28
CDR3nt: TGTGCCAGCAGCCCGCTGGTACCAGATACGCAGTATTTT
CDR3aa: CASSPLVPDTQYF

j_gene: TRBJ2-7
abundance: .
d_gene: .
v_gene: TRBV7-9
CDR3nt: TGTGCCAGCAGCATCAGCGGCCGGGGCCGCAACTACGAGCAGTACTTC
CDR3aa: CASSISGRGRNYEQYF

j_gene: TRBJ2-5
abundance: .
d_gene: .
v_gene: TRBV30
CDR3nt: TGTGCCTGGAGTGCCGGGTGGGAGACCCTGTACTTC
CDR3aa: CAWSAGWETLYF

j_gene: TRBJ2-1
abundance: few
d_gene: TRBD2
v_gene: TRBV30
CDR3nt: TGTGCCTCCACCCGACTAGCGGGAGTTCGTGAGCAGTTCTTC
CDR3aa: CASTRLAGVREQFF

j_gene: TRBJ1-3
abundance: .
d_gene: .
v_gene: TRBV28
CDR3nt: TGTGCCAGCAGTCACAGGAGCTCTGGAAACACCATATATTTT
CDR3aa: CASSHRSSGNTIYF

j_gene: TRBJ2-2
abundance: .
d_gene: .
v_gene: TRBV2
CDR3nt: TGTGCCAGTTTAGGGTTGGGGGGGCTGAAGACCGGGGAGCTGTTTTTT
CDR3aa: CASLGLGGLKTGELFF

j_gene: TRBJ2-2
abundance: few
d_gene: .
v_gene: TRBV3-1
CDR3nt: TGTGCCAGCAGCCAAGGGTTTGGCGGGGAGCTGTTTTTT
CDR3aa: CASSQGFGGELFF

j_gene: TRBJ1-5
abundance: many
d_gene: .
v_gene: TRBV20-1
CDR3nt: TGCAGTGCTAGAGATCAGAGAGGGGGTCAGCCCCAGCATTTT
CDR3aa: CSARDQRGGQPQHF

j_gene: TRBJ2-2
abundance: many
d_gene: TRBD1
v_gene: TRBV11-3
CDR3nt: TGTGCCAGCAGCTTAGGTCAGGGGGACACCGGGGAGCTGTTTTTT
CDR3aa: CASSLGQGDTGELFF

j_gene: TRBJ1-1
abundance: .
d_gene: TRBD1
v_gene: TRBV10-3
CDR3nt: TGTGCCATCAGCCAGGGGGAGTGGGGTTCTGAAGCTTTCTTT
CDR3aa: CAISQGEWGSEAFF

j_gene: TRBJ1-1
abundance: few
d_gene: .
v_gene: TRBV20-1
CDR3nt: TGCAGTGCTAGAGATCTTGGCGGCCTGAACACTGAAGCTTTCTTT
CDR3aa: CSARDLGGLNTEAFF

j_gene: TRBJ1-4
abundance: .
d_gene: .
v_gene: TRBV20-1
CDR3nt: TGCAGTGCTAGAGACAGGGTAAATGAAAAACTGTTTTTT
CDR3aa: CSARDRVNEKLFF

j_gene: TRBJ2-1
abundance: .
d_gene: TRBD2
v_gene: TRBV28
CDR3nt: TGTGCCAGCAGTCGCTGGGCGCGGGAGGGTCTCAATGAGCAGTTCTTC
CDR3aa: CASSRWAREGLNEQFF

j_gene: TRBJ1-2
abundance: .
d_gene: TRBD1
v_gene: TRBV13
CDR3nt: TGTGCCAGCAGCTTCTGGGACAGTCCTGGCTATGGCTACACCTTC
CDR3aa: CASSFWDSPGYGYTF